One and the same sample provided the 23 T cell receptor beta chains below, sequenced in a study of shared clonotypes between healthy human individuals. The assay was immunoSEQ multiplex PCR, and TCRdb's table has in-frame clones only and misses some. The profile shows roughly 500,000 clones, about 78% of them singletons. The sample comprised PBMCs. Receptors were obtained from a woman between 35 and 50 years old in good health. Some clones in this sample may be carry-over from other donors' samples.

The chain joins TRBV7-2 to TRBJ2-7, with a possible D match to TRBD2 (6 bases). V was pared by 3 bases and J by 3 bases, with 12 bases between. The V gene's germline CDR1 is SGHTA and CDR2 FQGNSA. The CDR3 contains 14 residues. The CDR3 sequence is CASSLGPTSYEQYF. For the CDR3, the DNA is TGTGCCAGCAGCTTGGGGCCGACTAGCTACGAGCAGTACTTC.

The V call is TRBV29-1, the J call TRBJ2-5; tentatively, D is TRBD2 (6 bases). The DNA end favors TRBJ2-7, so the J call may be wrong. CDR1 SQVTM and CDR2 ANQGSEA come from the germline V gene. This CDR3 comprises 14 residues. This CDR3 reads CSVGPKAGQYEQYF. CDR3 DNA: TGCAGCGTTGGACCCAAAGCGGGTCAATACGAGCAGTACTTC.

The chain is built from TRBV11-2 and TRBJ2-3; 7 bases agree with TRBD2. V dropped 1 base and J dropped 4; count of bases not matched to a gene: 11. CDR1 SGHAT and CDR2 FQNNGV come from the germline V gene. The CDR3 has 17 amino acids. As DNA, the CDR3 is TGTGCCAGCAGCTTAGTCAGCGGGGCGGGAGTGTCAGATACGCAGTATTTT. Protein: CASSLVSGAGVSDTQYF.

The V and J genes are TRBV19 and TRBJ1-1, with D possibly matching TRBD1 (5 bases). CDR1 LNHDA and CDR2 SQIVND come from the germline V gene (reference sequence). V lost 3 bases and J lost 1, with 18 bases in between. The CDR3 is 17 residues long. For the CDR3, the DNA is TGTGCCAGTAGTATTGGAGGGGCGGGCTTTTCGAACACTGAAGCTTTCTTT. Its translation is CASSIGGAGFSNTEAFF.

The chain uses TRBV29-1 and TRBJ2-3; 7 nucleotides align to TRBD1. Germline loops: CDR1 SQVTM, CDR2 ANQGSEA. With V trimmed by 1 base and J by 0 bases, 4 bases remained unmatched. CDR3 size: 15 residues. The CDR3 nucleotides read TGCAGCGTTGAAGCGACAGGGAGTAGCACAGATACGCAGTATTTT. Its protein product is CSVEATGSSTDTQYF.

Concerning this clone itself: A much larger clonotype is one base distant, so this may be a read error. The CDR3 here is CASSLVGEQYF. The CDR3, as DNA: TGTGCCAGCAGCTTAGTTGGCGAGCAGTACTTC. The rearrangement joins TRBV7-6 to TRBJ2-7; D is unresolved. CDR3 length equals 11 residues. Germline values: CDR1 SGHVS, CDR2 FNYEAQ. V was shortened by 1 base and J by 6 bases, with 4 bases between the two germline ends.

The chain combines TRBV10-2 with TRBJ2-7, with 9 bases that match TRBD2. Unmatched junction bases numbered 9, after V lost 6 bases and J lost 0 bases. This CDR3 is built from 16 residues. Germline CDR1 reads WSHSY; CDR2 reads SAAADI. The CDR3 region is CASSPRLAEISYEQYF. DNA for the CDR3: TGCGCCAGCAGCCCGCGACTAGCGGAAATCTCCTACGAGCAGTACTTC.

This chain connects TRBV14 to TRBJ2-1; D could derive from TRBD1 or TRBD2 (5 bases each). Germline V gene sequence: CDR1 SGHDN, CDR2 FVKESK. V lost 3 bases to trimming and J lost 0 bases, with 24 bases between them. The CDR3 sequence is 20 residues long. DNA for the CDR3: TGTGCCAGCAGCCACGAATTTGGGGTCGGGACGTTCAGCTCCTACAATGAGCAGTTCTTC. It translates to CASSHEFGVGTFSSYNEQFF.

V is TRBV19 and J is TRBJ2-5; no reliable D call. Between the trimmed V and J ends, which lost 5 bases and 5 bases, there was a span of 9 bases. This CDR3 region has 12 residues. CDR1 and CDR2 from the germline V gene are LNHDA and SQIVND (reference sequence). The CDR3 loop is CASSQGMETQYF. In DNA, the CDR3 is TGTGCCAGTAGTCAAGGGATGGAGACCCAGTACTTC.

The chain has TRBV19 and TRBJ1-5; D is ambiguous. Germline-derived CDR1 and CDR2 are LNHDA and SQIVND (reference sequence). The CDR3 is 15 residues long. Deletions cut 6 bases from V and 4 bases from J, with 16 bases between. Written as DNA, the CDR3 is TGTGCCAGTAGCGGATCGGCGAGATCAAATCAGCCCCAGCATTTT. It yields the protein CASSGSARSNQPQHF.

The chain carries TRBV28 and TRBJ2-3; D call uncertain. Germline CDR1 MDHEN, CDR2 SYDVKM. V lost 3 bases to trimming and J lost 0 bases, with 10 bases between them. The CDR3 sequence is 15 residues long. CDR3 DNA sequence: TGTGCCAGCAGTTTGCACGGAATTAGCACAGATACGCAGTATTTT. Translation gives CASSLHGISTDTQYF.

This clone was recorded once. The chain is built from TRBV9 and TRBJ1-1; D may be TRBD1 (5 bases). This CDR3 contains 13 residues. The germline V gene has CDR1 SGDLS and CDR2 YYNGEE. Trimming removed 1 base at V and 6 bases at J, with 10 bases between. CDR3 amino acids: CASSVSAGPEAFF. CDR3 nucleotide sequence: TGTGCCAGCAGCGTAAGCGCAGGGCCTGAAGCTTTCTTT. Combining the CDR3 with reference TRBV9 and TRBJ1-1 gives the whole variable domain DSGVTQTPKHLITATGQRVTLRCSPRSGDLSVYWYQQSLDQGLQFLIQYYNGEERAKGNILERFSAQQFPDLHSELNLSSLELGDSALYFCASSVSAGPEAFFGQGTRLTVV.

The V and J genes are TRBV28 and TRBJ2-1, with 16 bases aligning to TRBD2. The germline CDR1 and CDR2 sequences are MDHEN and SYDVKM. V shed 4 bases, J shed 8 bases, and the junction held 11 bases outside the gene matches. This CDR3 is built from 18 residues. CDR3 in amino acids: CASSSAGLAGGSQDEQFF. CDR3 sequence (DNA): TGTGCCAGCAGTTCGGCGGGACTAGCGGGAGGGTCGCAGGATGAGCAGTTCTTC.

The CDR3 protein is CASSPTGLNQPQHF. The CDR3 DNA is TGTGCCAGCAGTCCCACGGGCCTGAATCAGCCCCAGCATTTT. This sequence joins TRBV6-5 and TRBJ1-5; D call uncertain. V dropped 5 bases and J dropped 4 bases, with 12 bases sitting between them. Germline CDR1 MNHEY, CDR2 SVGAGI. The CDR3 is 14 amino acids.

This clone has ten or more counts. This chain connects TRBV6-1 to TRBJ2-5; 10 bases agree with TRBD1. V shed 1 base and J 4 bases; nucleotides not matched to a gene: 6. The CDR3 extends over 16 amino acids. The V gene's germline CDR1 is MNHNS and CDR2 SASEGT. CDR3 in DNA: TGTGCCAGCAGTGAAGTTGAGGGGACAGGGGTAGAGACCCAGTACTTC. Translation: CASSEVEGTGVETQYF.

The chain joins TRBV4-2 to TRBJ2-5; 14 bases agree with TRBD2. Judging by the DNA end, TRBJ2-7 fits better; the J call may be wrong. The V gene's germline CDR1 is LGHNA and CDR2 YNFKEQ. The CDR3 spans 17 residues. The CDR3 loop reads CASSQFGTSGSPREQYF. CDR3 coding DNA: TGTGCCAGCAGCCAGTTCGGGACTAGCGGGAGTCCTCGCGAGCAGTACTTC.

The rearrangement joins TRBV7-3 to TRBJ2-2; TRBD1 agrees at 9 bases. Losses at the gene ends were 5 bases for V and 7 bases for J; bases not matched to a gene: 11. The CDR3 length is 16 residues. Per the germline V gene, CDR1 is SGHTA and CDR2 is FQGTGA. CDR3 sequence reads: CASSTGQGRNGGELFF. CDR3 in DNA: TGTGCCAGCAGCACCGGACAGGGGCGTAATGGCGGGGAGCTGTTTTTT.

The V gene is TRBV14, the J gene TRBJ2-3; possible D gene TRBD1, 6 bases. V was shortened by 1 base and J by 8 bases, with 16 bases between the two germline ends. The V gene's germline CDR1 is SGHDN and CDR2 FVKESK. The CDR3 runs to 15 residues. CDR3 sequence (DNA): TGTGCCAGCAGCCAAGGTATAGGGAGAGGGGGTACGCAGTATTTT. Translating it yields CASSQGIGRGGTQYF.

The genes are TRBV6-5 and TRBJ2-2, with D possibly matching TRBD1 (5 bases). V shed 7 bases and J shed 6 bases, with 18 bases lying between them. The CDR3 contains 15 residues. Germline V lookup: CDR1 MNHEY, CDR2 SVGAGI. The CDR3 bases are TGTGCCAGCACTCCCCACAGAGGCAGGGCCGGGGAGCTGTTTTTT. Amino acids: CASTPHRGRAGELFF.

With regard to this clone: It differs at one base from a far larger clone, so likely a read error. The J gene is TRBJ1-1, the V gene TRBV7-9; D is unresolved. The CDR3 spans 12 residues. From germline, CDR1 is SEHNR and CDR2 FQNEAQ (reference sequence). The CDR3 is CAISLMNTEAFF. CDR3 nucleotide sequence: TGTGCCATCAGCTTAATGAACACTGAAGCTTTCTTT.

The rearrangement uses TRBV19 and TRBJ1-3; possibly TRBD1 for D (5 bases). Deletions cut 6 bases from V and 3 bases from J, with 12 bases between. This CDR3 has 14 residues. Germline loops: CDR1 LNHDA, CDR2 SQIVND (reference sequence). CDR3 in amino acids: CASRLTGDGNTIYF. For the CDR3, the DNA is TGTGCCAGTAGGTTAACAGGAGATGGAAACACCATATATTTT.

The chain has TRBV18 and TRBJ2-1; D is ambiguous. The ends were cut back, 0 bases at V and 9 bases at J, with 9 bases in the middle. This CDR3 comprises 13 residues. The germline V gene encodes CDR1 KGHSH and CDR2 LQKENI. The CDR3 DNA reads TGTGCCAGCTCACCACCATCTGCTTTTGAGCAGTTCTTC. Its protein is CASSPPSAFEQFF.

The genes are TRBV2 and TRBJ1-1; D is undetermined. Germline CDR1 reads SNHLY; CDR2 reads FYNNEI. Trimming cost V 5 bases and J 1 base, with 17 bases left between them. The CDR3 has 16 residues. CDR3 nucleotide sequence: TGTGCCAGCAGTCGTCAAGGAGGAGGGTCGAACACTGAAGCTTTCTTT. This translates into CASSRQGGGSNTEAFF.